Each of the 24 T cell receptor beta chains below was sequenced from the same sample in a study of blood T cell repertoires in COVID-19. Sequencing was performed with immunoSEQ multiplex PCR; in TCRdb, only in-frame clones are kept and a portion is missing. The profile shows about 170,000 clones, over 75% of them singletons. Sequences were obtained from PBMCs or T cells enriched from blood (not recorded which). These receptors were collected from a woman between 18 and 29 years old who had recovered from COVID-19.

The J gene is TRBJ1-2, the V gene TRBV30; tentative D call: TRBD1 (5 bases). Germline V gene data show CDR1 as GTSNPN and CDR2 as SVGIG (reference sequence). Trimming removed 5 bases from V and 4 bases from J, with 11 bases in between. This CDR3 spans 12 amino acids. The CDR3 DNA follows: TGTGCCTGGCCCAAAGGGGCCTATGGCTACACCTTC. Protein product: CAWPKGAYGYTF.

The rearrangement links TRBV11-2 to TRBJ2-1; 8 nucleotides agree with TRBD1. With 4 bases clipped from V and 9 bases from J, the junction kept 17 bases outside the gene matches. From germline, CDR1 is SGHAT and CDR2 FQNNGV. The length of the CDR3 is 17 residues. In nucleotides, the CDR3 is TGTGCCAGCAGCTCCCTTCCGGGACAGGAAGTGCGCAGTGAGCAGTTCTTC. The encoded protein is CASSSLPGQEVRSEQFF.

The chain links TRBV3-1 (or the pseudogene TRBV3-2) to TRBJ2-7, with TRBD2 matching over 10 bases. J gave up 3 bases and V 0 bases, and 8 bases lay outside the gene matches. CDR3 length equals 17 residues. Germline CDR1 is LGHDT and CDR2 is YNNKEL (reference sequence). The CDR3 coding sequence is TGTGCCAGCAGCCAAGATTGGTCTAGCGGGGGCCACTACGAGCAGTACTTC. Translated, it gives CASSQDWSSGGHYEQYF.

V is TRBV6-5 and J is TRBJ1-3; D gene unclear. The CDR3 has 10 amino acids. V was clipped by 10 bases and J by 11 bases, with 12 bases between them. Germline lookup yields CDR1 MNHEY and CDR2 SVGAGI. The CDR3 sequence is CATGEGPIYF. DNA for the CDR3: TGTGCCACCGGGGAAGGTCCCATATATTTT.

The J gene is TRBJ2-7, the V gene TRBV3-1 (or the pseudogene TRBV3-2), with D hard to call. This CDR3 spans 13 amino acids. Trimming left V 0 bases short and J 7 bases short, with 10 bases between. Germline lookup yields CDR1 LGHDT and CDR2 YNNKEL (reference sequence). This chain's CDR3 is CASSQDLLREQYF. CDR3 coding DNA: TGTGCCAGCAGCCAAGATCTGCTGAGGGAGCAGTACTTC.

The gene calls are TRBV7-8 and TRBJ1-3; D remains ambiguous. Trimming removed 5 bases at V and 3 bases at J, with 8 bases between. This CDR3 is built from 13 residues. In germline, CDR1 is SGHVS, CDR2 FQNEAQ. The CDR3 sequence is CASSPYGGNTIYF. As DNA, the CDR3 is TGTGCCAGCAGCCCCTACGGTGGAAACACCATATATTTT.

This chain connects TRBV4-1 to TRBJ2-1, with TRBD2 matching 12 bases. The CDR3 is 17 amino acids. The V gene's germline CDR1 is MGHRA and CDR2 YSYEKL. The J segment lost 0 bases and the V segment lost 2 bases, leaving 2 bases of the junction unmatched. The CDR3 is CASSQRTSGTSYNEQFF. The CDR3 coding sequence is TGCGCCAGCAGCCAACGGACTAGCGGGACCTCCTACAATGAGCAGTTCTTC.

V gene TRBV13 combines with J gene TRBJ2-5; TRBD2 might be the D (5 bases). The length of the CDR3 is 14 residues. Trimming removed 2 bases from V and 1 base from J, with 8 bases in between. Germline CDR1 PRHDT, CDR2 FYEKMQ (reference sequence). Written as DNA, the CDR3 is TGTGCCAGCAGCTTACTAGCCTCCCAAGAGACCCAGTACTTC. Translation gives CASSLLASQETQYF.

The V gene is TRBV9, the J gene TRBJ1-1; maybe TRBD1 (5 bases). V was shortened by 2 bases and J by 1 base, with 9 bases between the two germline ends. The CDR3 runs to 14 residues. Germline loops: CDR1 SGDLS, CDR2 YYNGEE. DNA for the CDR3: TGTGCCAGCAGCGTCCAAGACAGGAACACTGAAGCTTTCTTT. Translation gives CASSVQDRNTEAFF.

V usage is TRBV11-2 and J usage is TRBJ1-1, with D tentatively TRBD1 (6 bases). Germline CDR1 and CDR2: SGHAT and FQNNGV. The CDR3 is 16 residues long. V was trimmed by 2 bases and J by 2 bases, leaving 15 bases between them. The CDR3 is CASSLRSRTANTEAFF. Written as DNA, the CDR3 is TGTGCCAGCAGCTTAAGGTCCAGGACAGCTAACACTGAAGCTTTCTTT.

The rearrangement uses TRBV4-1 and TRBJ2-6; 9 bases match TRBD1. This CDR3 comprises 18 residues. CDR1 and CDR2 from the germline V gene are MGHRA and YSYEKL. The V segment lost 1 base and the J segment 4 bases; nucleotides outside the gene matches: 8. CDR3 DNA: TGCGCCAGCAGCCAAGCTCTACAGGGGGCGAGCGGGGCCAACGTCCTGACTTTC. Protein: CASSQALQGASGANVLTF.

V is TRBV28 and J is TRBJ2-1; no definite D call. V was trimmed by 3 bases and J by 9 bases, leaving 6 bases between them. The CDR3 is 11 residues long. Germline-derived CDR1 and CDR2 are MDHEN and SYDVKM. This CDR3 reads CASSFLSEQFF. The CDR3 DNA follows: TGTGCCAGCAGTTTCTTGAGTGAGCAGTTCTTC.

The V and J genes are TRBV27 and TRBJ2-7; D gene unclear. V lost 8 bases and J 3 bases, leaving 14 bases between the germline ends. This CDR3 comprises 13 residues. CDR1 and CDR2 (germline): MNHEY, SMNVEV (reference sequence). DNA for the CDR3: TGTGCCAGCGCCGTCGGCGGCCGCTACGAGCAGTACTTC. It yields the protein CASAVGGRYEQYF.

CDR3 in DNA: TGTGCCAGCAGCGCGGGAGCCGGGGACAGCAATCAGCCCCAGCATTTT. Protein product: CASSAGAGDSNQPQHF. This sequence joins TRBV9 and TRBJ1-5; TRBD1 is a possible D gene (5 bases). CDR3 length equals 16 residues. Looked up from germline, CDR1 is SGDLS and CDR2 is YYNGEE. V was clipped by 3 bases and J by 1 base, with 14 bases between them.

The CDR3 sequence: CASSGLAGGESKNIQYF. DNA for the CDR3: TGTGCCAGCAGCGGACTAGCGGGAGGAGAGTCCAAAAACATTCAGTACTTC. The chain combines TRBV28 with TRBJ2-4; 14 bases agree with TRBD2. The CDR3 is 17 residues long. CDR1 and CDR2 from the germline V gene are MDHEN and SYDVKM. V shed 6 bases, J shed 2 bases, and the junction held 6 bases outside the gene matches.

This chain links TRBV13 with TRBJ2-6; TRBD1 aligns across 12 bases. The CDR3 extends over 21 amino acids. CDR1 PRHDT and CDR2 FYEKMQ come from the germline V gene (reference sequence). With 5 bases clipped from V and 2 bases from J, the junction kept 16 bases outside the gene matches. The CDR3 coding sequence is TGTGCCAGCAGCATCCACAACCGGGACAGGGGGCGAATCCCTGGGGCCAACGTCCTGACTTTC. Translated, it gives CASSIHNRDRGRIPGANVLTF. Variable domain in full (rest from reference TRBV13 and TRBJ2-6): AAGVIQSPRHLIKEKRETATLKCYPIPRHDTVYWYQQGPGQDPQFLISFYEKMQSDKGSIPDRFSAQQFSDYHSELNMSSLELGDSALYFCASSIHNRDRGRIPGANVLTFGAGSRLTVL.

The V and J genes are TRBV5-6 and TRBJ2-3; D is perhaps TRBD1 (5 bases). Germline values: CDR1 SGHDT, CDR2 YYEEEE. The CDR3 consists of 16 residues. The V end was cut by 1 base, the J end by 1 base, with 13 bases between. The CDR3 sequence is CASSLSQGGRTDTQYF. Written as DNA, the CDR3 is TGTGCCAGCAGCTTGAGCCAGGGTGGGCGCACAGATACGCAGTATTTT.

The chain is built from TRBV5-6 and TRBJ2-3; 9 bases map to TRBD2. Germline lookup yields CDR1 SGHDT and CDR2 YYEEEE. CDR3 length: 16 residues. Germline trimming cut 5 bases from V and 2 bases from J; bases unmatched to any gene: 9. DNA of the CDR3: TGTGCCAGCAGGGTCCGGGGACTAGCCCCCACAGATACGCAGTATTTT. It specifies CASRVRGLAPTDTQYF.

The chain recombines TRBV5-1 with TRBJ1-2; 11 positions match TRBD1. The ends lost 2 bases at V and 4 bases at J; junction bases unmatched: 1. The CDR3 is made up of 14 amino acids. Germline lookup yields CDR1 SGHRS and CDR2 YFSETQ. CDR3 loop: CASSFGTGGYGYTF. The DNA of the CDR3 is TGCGCCAGCAGCTTCGGGACAGGGGGCTATGGCTACACCTTC.

V usage is TRBV6-5 and J usage is TRBJ2-5; 11 bases map to TRBD2. The germline gives CDR1 MNHEY, CDR2 SVGAGI. V lost 7 bases to trimming and J lost 5 bases; unmatched junction nucleotides: 6. The CDR3 has 14 amino acids. As DNA, the CDR3 is TGTGCCAGCATAACTAGCGGGAGACGGGAGACCCAGTACTTC. The encoded protein is CASITSGRRETQYF.

This clone has a single count. The chain joins TRBV5-1 to TRBJ2-3; TRBD2 aligns across 8 bases. V lost 3 bases and J lost 1; bases outside the gene matches: 16. CDR1 SGHRS and CDR2 YFSETQ come from the germline V gene. The CDR3 covers 19 residues. The CDR3: CASSWETGLGMIRTDTQYF. The CDR3 DNA sequence: TGCGCCAGCAGCTGGGAAACGGGACTAGGGATGATTCGCACAGATACGCAGTATTTT.

The V and J genes are TRBV7-9 and TRBJ1-2; D unresolved. The ends were cut back, 0 bases at V and 8 bases at J, with 10 bases in the middle. This CDR3 is 13 amino acids long. Germline CDR1 SEHNR, CDR2 FQNEAQ (reference sequence). The CDR3 sequence is CASSLAPVSGYTF. The CDR3 DNA reads TGTGCCAGCAGCTTAGCTCCGGTTTCGGGCTACACCTTC.

This clone was picked up one time. The CDR3 reads CASSHGKEDYGYTF. The CDR3 region has the DNA TGTGCCAGCAGCCACGGGAAGGAGGACTATGGCTACACCTTC. The chain uses TRBV14 and TRBJ1-2; no firm D call. V was cut by 3 bases and J by 3 bases, with 11 bases left in between. Germline values: CDR1 SGHDN, CDR2 FVKESK. The CDR3 consists of 14 residues.

The chain joins TRBV4-3 to TRBJ2-7; TRBD2 is a possible D gene (6 bases). V was shortened by 0 bases and J by 0 bases, with 12 bases between the two germline ends. The CDR3 runs to 16 residues. Germline CDR1 and CDR2: LGHNA and YSLEER. CDR3 sequence (DNA): TGCGCCAGCAGCCAAGATTTCGGTAGCGGCTCCTACGAGCAGTACTTC. Its protein is CASSQDFGSGSYEQYF.